This T cell receptor beta chain comes out of a study of blood T cell repertoires in COVID-19 (TCRdb year 2020). For context, the study as a whole: Samples from collaborators originated in the United States, Italy and Spain and spanned both the acute and convalescent phases of COVID-19. Subjects who had been exposed to COVID-19, were actively infected with it, or had recovered from it provided the deeply sampled blood TCRbeta repertoires that made up the dataset. The material from the prospective study consisted of cDNA or gDNA derived from T cells, B-cell-depleted T cells, or PBMCs. A freely available public database, intended as a resource for researchers studying the immune response to SARS-CoV-2, is where the repertoires were released. Where HLA class I and class II types were available, the types were taken from metadata supplied by the sample provider, not from assay-based typing. A de-identified subject ID, COVID-19 status, age in years and sex were almost always included in the sample metadata. Samples were obtained from the ongoing ImmuneRACE study (first 160 participants) and from about 1,300 subjects provided by 6 global collaborators.

At one collaborating source in Seattle, patients were enrolled during active infection and were followed longitudinally through the course of disease. The collaborating institutions used their own protocols to collect whole blood in K2EDTA tubes. For TCRbeta analysis, collaborators shipped samples in one of three forms: frozen whole blood, isolated PBMCs, or DNA extracted from either of those sample types. Concerning this clone itself: Its recognized antigen is unknown. Per-base quality was not reported, and no clone a single base away is much larger than it. Distinct nucleotide sequences in the sample also encode this CDR3.

Overall results and qualifications from the work: How much clinical and demographic metadata was included differed by source and by participant, and the metadata was provided uncurated.

Reading from cysteine to phenylalanine, the CDR3 counts 14 amino acids. The entry retains the CDR3 DNA only, 42 bases that are in frame from base 1. The germline V end is reduced by 4 bases and the J end by 4 bases; junction bases left unmatched: 5. For CDR1 and CDR2, the germline V gene (reference sequence) lists LGHDT and YNNKEL. TCRbeta CDR3 regions were amplified from genomic DNA using the immunoSEQ Assay, a bias-controlled multiplex PCR. Under the source paper's analysis protocol: The number of nucleated cells in each sample was estimated from the amplification of reference gene primers within the assay. To quantify the absolute abundance of each unique TCRbeta CDR3 rearrangement, sequence reads were collapsed and filtered. For each sample, productive Simpson clonality was calculated as the square root of Simpson's diversity index across productive rearrangements. The immuneACCESS repertoire file appears here via TCRdb, limited to in-frame rearrangements. These files lack a portion of the clones; in checked studies, under half of the deficit traces to unresolved V genes, and the cause of the others is not known. The V and J calls and clone size come from that table; D and trimming were worked out from the DNA. The sample table records 150,000 to 200,000 clones; 85% to 90% of these occur just once. The ten largest account for 9.5% to 12% of the sample.

The sequence derives from an older woman with COVID-19, enrolled during active disease. The sequencing input was peripheral blood. The rearrangement joined TRBV3-1 (or the pseudogene TRBV3-2) to TRBJ2-5; 8 nucleotides in the junction match TRBD2. This receptor has the CDR3 CASSPRTSRETQYF. The DNA reads as follows: TGTGCCAGCAGCCCTCGGACTAGCAGAGAGACCCAGTACTTC.